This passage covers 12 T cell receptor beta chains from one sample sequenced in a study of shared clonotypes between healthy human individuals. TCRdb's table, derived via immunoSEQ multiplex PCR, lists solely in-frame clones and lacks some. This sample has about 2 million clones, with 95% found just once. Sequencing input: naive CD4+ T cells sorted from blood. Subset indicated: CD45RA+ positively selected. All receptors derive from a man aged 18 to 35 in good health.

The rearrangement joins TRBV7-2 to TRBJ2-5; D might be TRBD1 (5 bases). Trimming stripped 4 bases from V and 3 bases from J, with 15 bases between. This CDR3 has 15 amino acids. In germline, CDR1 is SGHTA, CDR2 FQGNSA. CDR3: CASSSPGQGKETQYF. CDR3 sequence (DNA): TGTGCCAGCAGCTCCCCGGGCCAGGGAAAAGAGACCCAGTACTTC.

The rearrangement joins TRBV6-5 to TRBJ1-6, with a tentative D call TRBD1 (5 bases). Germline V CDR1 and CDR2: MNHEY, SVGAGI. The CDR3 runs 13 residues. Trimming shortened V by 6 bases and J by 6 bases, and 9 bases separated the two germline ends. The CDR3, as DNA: TGTGCCAGCAGGGGACGGAGTAATTCACCCCTCCACTTT. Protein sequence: CASRGRSNSPLHF.

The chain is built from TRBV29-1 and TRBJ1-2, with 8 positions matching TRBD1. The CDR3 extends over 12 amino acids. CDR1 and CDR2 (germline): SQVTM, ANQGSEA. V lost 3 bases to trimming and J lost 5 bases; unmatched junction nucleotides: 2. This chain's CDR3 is CSVDRTGYGYTF. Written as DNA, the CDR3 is TGCAGCGTTGACCGGACAGGGTATGGCTACACCTTC.

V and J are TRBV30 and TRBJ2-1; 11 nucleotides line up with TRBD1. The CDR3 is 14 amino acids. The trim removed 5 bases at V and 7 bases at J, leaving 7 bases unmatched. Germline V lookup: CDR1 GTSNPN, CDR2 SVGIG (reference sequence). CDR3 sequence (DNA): TGTGCCTGGGGATCCGGGACAGGGGGAAATGAGCAGTTCTTC. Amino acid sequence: CAWGSGTGGNEQFF. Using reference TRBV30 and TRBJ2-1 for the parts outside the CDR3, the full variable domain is SQTIHQWPATLVQPVGSPLSLECTVEGTSNPNLYWYRQAAGRGLQLLFYSVGIGQISSEVPQNLSASRPQDRQFILSSKKLLLSDSGFYLCAWGSGTGGNEQFFGPGTRLTVL.

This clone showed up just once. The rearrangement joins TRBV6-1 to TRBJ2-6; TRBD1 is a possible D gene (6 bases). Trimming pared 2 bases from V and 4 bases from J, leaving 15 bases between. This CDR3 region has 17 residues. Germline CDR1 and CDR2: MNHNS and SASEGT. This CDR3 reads CASSERRQAEGANVLTF. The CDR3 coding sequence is TGTGCCAGCAGTGAACGGAGACAGGCCGAGGGGGCCAACGTCCTGACTTTC.

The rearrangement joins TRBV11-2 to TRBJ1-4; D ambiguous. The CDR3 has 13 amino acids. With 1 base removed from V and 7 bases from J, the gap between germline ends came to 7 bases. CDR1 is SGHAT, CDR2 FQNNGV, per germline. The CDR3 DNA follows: TGTGCCAGCAGCTTAGGTTACAGTGAAAAACTGTTTTTT. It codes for CASSLGYSEKLFF.

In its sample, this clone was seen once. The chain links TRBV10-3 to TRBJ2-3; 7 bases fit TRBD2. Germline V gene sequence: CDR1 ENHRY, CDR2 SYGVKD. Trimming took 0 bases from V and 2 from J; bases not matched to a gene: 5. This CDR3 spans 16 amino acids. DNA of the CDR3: TGTGCCATCAGTGAGTCGCTAGCGGCTCCCACAGATACGCAGTATTTT. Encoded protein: CAISESLAAPTDTQYF.

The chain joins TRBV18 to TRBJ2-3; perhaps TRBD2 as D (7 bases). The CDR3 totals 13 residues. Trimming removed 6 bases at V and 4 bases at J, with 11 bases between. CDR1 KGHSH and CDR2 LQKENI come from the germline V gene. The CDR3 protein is CASSAGAADTQYF. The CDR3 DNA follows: TGTGCCAGCTCCGCGGGGGCGGCAGATACGCAGTATTTT.

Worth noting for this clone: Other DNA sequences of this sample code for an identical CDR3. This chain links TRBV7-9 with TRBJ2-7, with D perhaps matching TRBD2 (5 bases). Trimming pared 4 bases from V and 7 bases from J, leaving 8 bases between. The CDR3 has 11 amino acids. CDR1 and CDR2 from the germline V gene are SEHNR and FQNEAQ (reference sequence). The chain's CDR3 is CASSSTGEQYF. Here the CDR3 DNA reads TGTGCCAGCAGCTCTACGGGGGAGCAGTACTTC.

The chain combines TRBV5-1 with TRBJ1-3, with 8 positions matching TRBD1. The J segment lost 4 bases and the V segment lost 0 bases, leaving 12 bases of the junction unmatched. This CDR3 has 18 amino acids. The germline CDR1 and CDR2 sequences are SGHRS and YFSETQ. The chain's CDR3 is CASSLASRTGLEGNTIYF. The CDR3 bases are TGCGCCAGCAGCTTGGCCTCGAGGACAGGGCTAGAAGGAAACACCATATATTTT.

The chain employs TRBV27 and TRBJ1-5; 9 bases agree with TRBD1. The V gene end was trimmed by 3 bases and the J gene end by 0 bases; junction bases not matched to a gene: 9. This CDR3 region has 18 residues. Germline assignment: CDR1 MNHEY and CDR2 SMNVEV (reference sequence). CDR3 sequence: CASSFRRTGDYSNQPQHF. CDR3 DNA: TGTGCCAGCAGTTTTAGGAGGACAGGGGATTATAGCAATCAGCCCCAGCATTTT.

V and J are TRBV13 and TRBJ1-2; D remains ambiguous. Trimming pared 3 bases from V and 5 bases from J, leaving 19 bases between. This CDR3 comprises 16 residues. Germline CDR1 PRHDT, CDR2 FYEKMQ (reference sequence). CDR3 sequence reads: CASSFSRSKIRYGYTF. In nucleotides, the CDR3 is TGTGCCAGCAGCTTTTCCAGGAGCAAAATTCGGTATGGCTACACCTTC.